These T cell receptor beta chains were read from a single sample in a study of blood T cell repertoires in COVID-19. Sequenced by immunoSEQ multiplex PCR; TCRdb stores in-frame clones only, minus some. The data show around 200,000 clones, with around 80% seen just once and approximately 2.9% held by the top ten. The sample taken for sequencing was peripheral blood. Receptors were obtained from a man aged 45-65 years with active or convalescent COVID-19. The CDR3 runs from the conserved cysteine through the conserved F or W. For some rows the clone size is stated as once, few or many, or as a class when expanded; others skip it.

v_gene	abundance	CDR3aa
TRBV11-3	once	CASSPGRDEQFF
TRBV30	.	CAWSVHSLAKNIQYF
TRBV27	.	CASSPNTGYNEQFF
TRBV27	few	CASSLDLGGYEQYF
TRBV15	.	CATAGVSWPNEKLFF
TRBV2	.	CASSLRGASQETQYF
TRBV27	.	CASSFTGAYEQYF
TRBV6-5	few	CASSYSSGKGNEQFF
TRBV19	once	CASSDRGTGGYTF
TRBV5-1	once	CASSLVAGADTQYF
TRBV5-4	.	CASSLAGAQNEKLFF
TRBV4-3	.	CASSHYGGNEQFF
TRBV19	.	CASTPGRPEKLFF
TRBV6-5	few	CASSYSAGATLNEQFF
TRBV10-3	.	CAIRGEGEQYF
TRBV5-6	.	CASSPTGNRYEQYF
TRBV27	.	CASSFQGTALRDTQYF
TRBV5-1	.	CASRVDRGNTEAFF
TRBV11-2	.	CASSLGGNSPLHF
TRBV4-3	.	CASSHQPGQIITDTQYF
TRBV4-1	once	CASSQDGTGYQPQHF
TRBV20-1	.	CSASGGHRGPKGEAFF
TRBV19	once	CASSIGEGSNYGYTF
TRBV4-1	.	CASSQDGAYYGYTF
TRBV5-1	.	CASSLDRALNTEAFF
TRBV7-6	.	CASSSRDRGRTGELFF
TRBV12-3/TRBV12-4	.	CASSPGTEGGYTF
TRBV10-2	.	CASSGRQGARYYGYTF
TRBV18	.	CASSPGTADQPQHF
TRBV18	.	CASSPPGGGPHYEQYF
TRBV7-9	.	CASSLGQTNEKLFF
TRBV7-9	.	CASSLAGGYNQPQHF
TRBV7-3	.	CASSLGLLDTQYF
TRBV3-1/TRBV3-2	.	CASSQAGSTDTQYF
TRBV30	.	CAWSGGRATGEQFF
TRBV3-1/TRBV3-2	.	CASSQEFSGGQETQYF
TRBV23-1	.	CASSHGRGATNEKLFF
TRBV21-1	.	CASSKAKGLAGGTGELFF
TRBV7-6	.	CASSPLAGGTDTQYF
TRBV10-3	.	CAISESATMNTEAFF
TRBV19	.	CASSMGRIGTEAFF
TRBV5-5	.	CASSLYATATGELFF
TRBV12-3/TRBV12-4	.	CASSLEGNTEAFF
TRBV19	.	CASSLRERLYEQYF
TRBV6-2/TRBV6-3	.	CASSYKNREFSYNEQFF